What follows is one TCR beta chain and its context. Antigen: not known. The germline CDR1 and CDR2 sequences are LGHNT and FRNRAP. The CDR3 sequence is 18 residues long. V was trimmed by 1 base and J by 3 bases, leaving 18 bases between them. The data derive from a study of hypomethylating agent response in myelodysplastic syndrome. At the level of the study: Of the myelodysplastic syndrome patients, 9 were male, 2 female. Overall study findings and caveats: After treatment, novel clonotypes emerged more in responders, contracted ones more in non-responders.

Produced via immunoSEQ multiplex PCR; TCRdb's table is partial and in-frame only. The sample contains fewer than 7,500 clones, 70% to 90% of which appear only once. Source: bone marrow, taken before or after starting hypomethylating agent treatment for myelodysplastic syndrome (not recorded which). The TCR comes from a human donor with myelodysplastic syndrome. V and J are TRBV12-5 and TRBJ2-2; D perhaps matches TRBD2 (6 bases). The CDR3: CASGLATYTSPDTGELFF. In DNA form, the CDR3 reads TGTGCTAGTGGTTTGGCGACCTATACTAGCCCAGACACCGGGGAGCTGTTTTTT. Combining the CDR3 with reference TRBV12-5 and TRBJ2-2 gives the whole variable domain DARVTQTPRHKVTEMGQEVTMRCQPILGHNTVFWYRQTMMQGLELLAYFRNRAPLDDSGMPKDRFSAEMPDATLATLKIQPSEPRDSAVYFCASGLATYTSPDTGELFFGEGSRLTVL.